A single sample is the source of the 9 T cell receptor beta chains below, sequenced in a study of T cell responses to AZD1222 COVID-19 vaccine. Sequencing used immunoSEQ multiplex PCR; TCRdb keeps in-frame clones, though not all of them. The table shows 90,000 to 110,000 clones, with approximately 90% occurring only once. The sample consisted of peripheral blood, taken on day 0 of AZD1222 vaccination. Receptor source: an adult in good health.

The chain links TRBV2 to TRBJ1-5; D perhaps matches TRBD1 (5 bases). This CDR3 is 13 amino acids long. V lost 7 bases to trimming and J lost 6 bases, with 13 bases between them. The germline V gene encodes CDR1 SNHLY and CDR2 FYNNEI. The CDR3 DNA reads TGTGCCAGCAAGACGACAGATGGTCAGCCCCAGCATTTT. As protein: CASKTTDGQPQHF. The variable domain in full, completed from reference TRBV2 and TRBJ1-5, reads EPEVTQTPSHQVTQMGQEVILRCVPISNHLYFYWYRQILGQKVEFLVSFYNNEISEKSEIFDDQFSVERPDGSNFTLKIRSTKLEDSAMYFCASKTTDGQPQHFGDGTRLSIL.

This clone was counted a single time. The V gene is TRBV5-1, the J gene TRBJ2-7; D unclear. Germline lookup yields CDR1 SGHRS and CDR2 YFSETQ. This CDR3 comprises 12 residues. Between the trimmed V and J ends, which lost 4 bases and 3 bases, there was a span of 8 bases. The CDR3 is CASSPPGYEQYF. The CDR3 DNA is TGCGCCAGCAGCCCTCCGGGCTACGAGCAGTACTTC.

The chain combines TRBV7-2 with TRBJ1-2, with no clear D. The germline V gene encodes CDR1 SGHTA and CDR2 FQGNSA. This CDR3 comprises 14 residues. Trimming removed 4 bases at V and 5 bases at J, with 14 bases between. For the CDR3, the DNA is TGTGCCAGCAGCTCCCCGGAGGACCAGTATGGCTACACCTTC. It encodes CASSSPEDQYGYTF.

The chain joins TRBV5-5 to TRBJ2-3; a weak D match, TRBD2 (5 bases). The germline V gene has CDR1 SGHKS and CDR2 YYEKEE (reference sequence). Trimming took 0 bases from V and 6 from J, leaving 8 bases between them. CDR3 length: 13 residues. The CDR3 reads CASSLAWRDTQYF. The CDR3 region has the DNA TGTGCCAGCAGCTTGGCGTGGAGGGATACGCAGTATTTT. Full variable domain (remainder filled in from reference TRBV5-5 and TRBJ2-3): DAGVTQSPTHLIKTRGQQVTLRCSPISGHKSVSWYQQVLGQGPQFIFQYYEKEERGRGNFPDRFSARQFPNYSSELNVNALLLGDSALYLCASSLAWRDTQYFGPGTRLTVL.

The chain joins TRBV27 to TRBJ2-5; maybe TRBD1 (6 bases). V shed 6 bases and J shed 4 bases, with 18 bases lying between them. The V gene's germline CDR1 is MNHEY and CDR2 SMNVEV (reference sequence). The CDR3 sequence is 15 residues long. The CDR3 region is CASSFSGQPAETQYF. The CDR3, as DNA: TGTGCCAGCAGCTTCAGCGGACAGCCGGCAGAGACCCAGTACTTC.

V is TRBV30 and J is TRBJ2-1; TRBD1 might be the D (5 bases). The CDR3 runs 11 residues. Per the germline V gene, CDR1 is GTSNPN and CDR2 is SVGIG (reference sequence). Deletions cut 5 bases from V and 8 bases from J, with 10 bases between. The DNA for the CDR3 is TGTGCCTGGGAAGGGGTGGATGAGCAGTTCTTC. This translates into CAWEGVDEQFF.

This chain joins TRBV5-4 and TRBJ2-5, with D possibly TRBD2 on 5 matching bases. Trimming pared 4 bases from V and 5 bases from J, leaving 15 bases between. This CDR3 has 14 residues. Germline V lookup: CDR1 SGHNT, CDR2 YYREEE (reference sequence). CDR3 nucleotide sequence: TGTGCCAGCAGCCCGGAGGCACTCGAGGAGACCCAGTACTTC. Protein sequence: CASSPEALEETQYF.

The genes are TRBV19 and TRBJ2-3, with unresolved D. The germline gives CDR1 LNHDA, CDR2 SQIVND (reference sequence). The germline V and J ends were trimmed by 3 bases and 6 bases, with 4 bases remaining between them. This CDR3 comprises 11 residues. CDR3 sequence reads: CASSMGDTQYF. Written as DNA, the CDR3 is TGTGCCAGTAGTATGGGGGATACGCAGTATTTT.

CDR3 sequence: CASSSNQGARKDGYTF. In nucleotides, the CDR3 is TGTGCCAGCAGCTCTAACCAGGGGGCGCGGAAGGATGGCTACACCTTC. V is TRBV9 and J is TRBJ1-2, with TRBD1 matching 8 bases. This CDR3 has 16 amino acids. Germline CDR1 is SGDLS and CDR2 is YYNGEE. V lost 4 bases, J lost 6 bases, and 14 bases stayed unmatched. The full variable domain, its missing parts supplied by reference TRBV9 and TRBJ1-2, is DSGVTQTPKHLITATGQRVTLRCSPRSGDLSVYWYQQSLDQGLQFLIQYYNGEERAKGNILERFSAQQFPDLHSELNLSSLELGDSALYFCASSSNQGARKDGYTFGSGTRLTVV.